Sequencing of this T cell receptor beta chain was carried out in a study of shared clonotypes between healthy human individuals (dated by TCRdb to 2020 to 2021). About the full investigation: A couple of women and a few men aged 18 to 49 years were included in the cohort. Per donor, three plates each were used for CD4 naive and CD4 memory, two for CD8 naive, and one for CD8 memory. To increase sequencing depth and limit assay-specific biases, TCR repertoire library preparation and sequencing were carried out by different laboratories using diverse techniques. Each donor's leukapheresis produced roughly between roughly 0.85 and 9 billion PBMCs. To estimate repertoire size and how much clonotypes are shared between individuals, the study performed deep sequencing of blood TCR repertoires from roughly five healthy adults. General study outcomes and caveats: The genetic and exposure-history diversity represented was limited by the small number of donors. Compared with non-shared clonotypes, the clonotypes found in all four sorted-subset donors had higher generation probabilities. Around 5% of naive CD4, around 4% of naive CD8, approximately 2% of memory CD4, and around 0.42% of memory CD8 clonotypes were shared across a few donors. Incomplete sequencing was indicated by rarefaction of sorted-subset datasets, despite the large sequencing depth. Only blood was sampled, and tissue TCR repertoires likely differ from those in blood. Naive subsets generally had larger estimated clonotype richness than memory subsets did. Pairwise subsampling indicated that sequencing depth was expected to affect the degree of clonotype sharing among donors.

The V and J ends are trimmed by 5 bases and 8 bases, leaving 21 bases between them. For CDR1 and CDR2, the germline V gene (reference sequence) lists SEHNR and FQNEAQ. The CDR3 covers 15 residues, taking in both the cysteine and the phenylalanine. The only DNA kept is the CDR3, 45 bases in frame from the first base. TCR CDR3 regions were amplified from genomic DNA by multiplex PCR using the deep immunoSEQ assay. For each cell subset, the extracted genomic DNA was distributed evenly across all wells of several immunoSEQ 96-well plates, and each plate served as one replicate. For sorted subsets, around 0.2 ug of genomic DNA, equivalent to some 33,000 T cell genomes, went into each replicate PCR. Purified libraries were measured with a Qubit 3.0 fluorometer, size-checked on a Bioanalyzer 2100, and measured again with the KAPA Library Quantification kit. Every immunoSEQ 96-well plate was sequenced on a dedicated single-read 150-cycle Illumina NextSeq 550 flow cell. Per the source publication's procedure: Because the immunoSEQ output included only junctional sequences and no quality scores, the filtering could not be the same as the filtering used for full-length reads. To assign V/J genes and CDR3, sequences were annotated using PyIR, a Python wrapper for IgBLAST v1.9, with IMGT germline references. Reads were removed for weak V/J assignments (E-value above 1e-6), missing CDR3, stop codons, out-of-frame junctions, or ambiguous translated residues. A V3J clonotype was defined by an identical inferred V gene, J gene, and CDR3 amino acid sequence. The percentage overlap between two repertoires was calculated by dividing the number of shared unique clonotypes by the size of the smaller repertoire. Richness of each repertoire was evaluated using RTK rarefaction, the Chao1 estimator, and Recon v2.1 estimates of unobserved clonotypes. For all TCRbeta clonotypes obtained by the gDNA method from a few donors, generation probabilities were computed with OLGA. TCRdb provides this immuneACCESS table in a form limited to in-frame rearrangements. Some clones are lacking; in checked studies, under half of them reflect an unresolved V gene, and why the rest are absent is not known. Clone size and the V and J calls come from that table; the DNA yielded D and trimming. Counted in this sample were about 2 million clones; approximately 95% of them appeared once. The ten largest account for about 0.13% of the sample.

Healthy HIV-negative adults with no recently reported acute infections or vaccinations were included as donors. Every donor was a Caucasian adult residing in Nashville, Tennessee, USA. CD4+ T cells were enriched by magnetic negative selection; naive cells were then positively selected on CD45RA, and the negative fraction formed the memory subset. Blood was obtained by leukapheresis, after which PBMCs were separated by Ficoll-Histopaque density gradient centrifugation and cryopreserved in liquid nitrogen vapor phase. Purity and quantity of every magnetically sorted T cell population were checked by analytical flow cytometry. Genomic DNA was isolated from each sorted fraction and quantified by UV absorbance on a Nanodrop 2000c. This clone has only one observation. What this receptor recognizes is not known. No quality values exist for individual bases; no much larger clone is one base distant.

The sequence derives from a man younger than 30 in good health. The chain employs TRBV7-9 and TRBJ1-2; TRBD1 could be the D gene, as 6 bases match. Sequences were obtained from naive CD4+ T cells sorted from blood. The cell subset or site tag for this specimen amounts to: CD45RA+ positively selected. The DNA reads as follows: TGTGCCAGCAGCCTTACCCCAGGGGTAGGAAGAGGCTACACCTTC. This gives the protein CASSLTPGVGRGYTF.